Described below is a single T cell receptor beta chain sequence and its context. Antigen specificity is unknown. The source of the sample is a study of T cell responses to AZD1222 COVID-19 vaccine. Study information: Combined were second doses at about 4 or about 12 weeks. Points from the study as a whole: Donors were largely white British and mainly female; clonal diversity was possibly underestimated. After two AZD1222 doses, spike-specific TCR breadth and depth rose versus day 0. Just a handful of AZD1222 recipients tested seropositive at baseline.

The method was immunoSEQ multiplex PCR; TCRdb's version includes in-frame clones alone and lacks a portion of them. The repertoire includes approximately 110,000 clones, 89% of them detected once, and approximately 4.2% sits in the top ten. The TCR originated in an adult in good health. Sequenced here: peripheral blood, sampled on day 0 of AZD1222 vaccination.

This CDR3 is CASSLGGRRDSPTEAFF. The DNA of the CDR3 is TGCGCCAGCAGCTTGGGGGGCCGGCGGGACAGTCCCACTGAAGCTTTCTTT. The chain is built from TRBV5-1 and TRBJ1-1, with 7 bases aligning to TRBD1. This CDR3 has 17 residues. CDR1 and CDR2 from the germline V gene are SGHRS and YFSETQ. After removal of 0 bases from V and 4 bases from J, the junction contained 12 bases not matched to a gene.